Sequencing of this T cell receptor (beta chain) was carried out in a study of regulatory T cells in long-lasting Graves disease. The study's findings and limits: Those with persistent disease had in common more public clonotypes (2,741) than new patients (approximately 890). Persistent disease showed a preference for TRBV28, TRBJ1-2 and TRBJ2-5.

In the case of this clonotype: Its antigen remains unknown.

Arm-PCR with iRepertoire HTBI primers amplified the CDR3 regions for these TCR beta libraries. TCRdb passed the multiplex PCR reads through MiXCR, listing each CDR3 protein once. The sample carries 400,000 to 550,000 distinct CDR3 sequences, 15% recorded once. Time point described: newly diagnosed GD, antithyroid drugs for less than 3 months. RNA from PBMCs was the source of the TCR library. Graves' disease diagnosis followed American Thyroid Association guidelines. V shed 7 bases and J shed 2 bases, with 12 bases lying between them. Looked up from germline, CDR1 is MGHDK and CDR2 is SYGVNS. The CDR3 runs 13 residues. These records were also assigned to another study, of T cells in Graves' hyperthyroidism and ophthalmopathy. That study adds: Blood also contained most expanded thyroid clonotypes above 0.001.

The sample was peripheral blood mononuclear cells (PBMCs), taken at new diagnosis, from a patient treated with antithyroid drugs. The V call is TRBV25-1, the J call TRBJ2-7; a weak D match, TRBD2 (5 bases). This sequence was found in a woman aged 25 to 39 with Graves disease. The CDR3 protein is CASTEGWTYEQYF. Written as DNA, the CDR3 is TGTGCCAGCACCGAGGGTTGGACCTACGAGCAGTACTTC.